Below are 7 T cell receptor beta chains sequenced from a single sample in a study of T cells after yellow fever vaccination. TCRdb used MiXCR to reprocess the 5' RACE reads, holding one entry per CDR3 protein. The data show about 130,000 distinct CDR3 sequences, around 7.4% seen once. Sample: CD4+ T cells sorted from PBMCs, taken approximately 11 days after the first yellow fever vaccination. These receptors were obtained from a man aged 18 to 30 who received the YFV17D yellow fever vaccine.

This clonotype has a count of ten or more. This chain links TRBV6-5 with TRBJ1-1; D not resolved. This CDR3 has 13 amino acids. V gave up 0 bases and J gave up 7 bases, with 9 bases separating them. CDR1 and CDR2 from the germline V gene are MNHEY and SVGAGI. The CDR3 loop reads CASSYSIVGEAFF. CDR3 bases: TGTGCCAGCAGTTACTCGATTGTGGGTGAAGCTTTCTTT.

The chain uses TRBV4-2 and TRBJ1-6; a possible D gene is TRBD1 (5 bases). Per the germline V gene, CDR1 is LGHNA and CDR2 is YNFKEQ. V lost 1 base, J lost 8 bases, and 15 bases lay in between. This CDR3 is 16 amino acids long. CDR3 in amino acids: CASSQAAGSPYSPLHF. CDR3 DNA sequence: TGTGCCAGCAGCCAAGCGGCAGGGTCCCCTTATTCACCCCTCCACTTT.

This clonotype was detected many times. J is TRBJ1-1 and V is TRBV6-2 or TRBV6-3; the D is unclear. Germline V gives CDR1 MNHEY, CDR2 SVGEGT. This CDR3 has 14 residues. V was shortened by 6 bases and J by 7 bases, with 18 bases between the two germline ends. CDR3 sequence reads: CASSHALFRGEAFF. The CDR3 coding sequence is TGTGCCAGCAGCCATGCCTTGTTCAGAGGTGAAGCTTTCTTT.

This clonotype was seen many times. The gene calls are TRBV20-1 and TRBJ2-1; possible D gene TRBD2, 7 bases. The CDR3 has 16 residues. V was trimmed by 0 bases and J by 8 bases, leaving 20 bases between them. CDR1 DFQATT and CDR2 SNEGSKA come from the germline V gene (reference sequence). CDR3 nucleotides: TGCAGTGCTAGAGAGGGGAGGGGGGTCTCCTGGGATGAGCAGTTCTTC. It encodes CSAREGRGVSWDEQFF.

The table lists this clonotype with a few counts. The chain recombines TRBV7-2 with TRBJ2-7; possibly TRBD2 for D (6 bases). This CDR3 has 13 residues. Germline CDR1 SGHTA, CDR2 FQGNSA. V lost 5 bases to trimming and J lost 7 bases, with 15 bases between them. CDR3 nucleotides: TGTGCCAGCAGCCGGGGGAGTTTAGAAGAGCAGTACGTC. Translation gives CASSRGSLEEQYV.

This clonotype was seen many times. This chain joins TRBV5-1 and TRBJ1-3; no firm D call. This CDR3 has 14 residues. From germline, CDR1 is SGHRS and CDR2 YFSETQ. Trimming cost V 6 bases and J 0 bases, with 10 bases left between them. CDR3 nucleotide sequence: TGCGCCAGCACTGACCGATACTCTGGAAACACCATATATTTT. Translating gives CASTDRYSGNTIYF. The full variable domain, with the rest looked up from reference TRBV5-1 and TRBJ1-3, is KAGVTQTPRYLIKTRGQQVTLSCSPISGHRSVSWYQQTPGQGLQFLFEYFSETQRNKGNFPGRFSGRQFSNSRSEMNVSTLELGDSALYLCASTDRYSGNTIYFGEGSWLTVV.

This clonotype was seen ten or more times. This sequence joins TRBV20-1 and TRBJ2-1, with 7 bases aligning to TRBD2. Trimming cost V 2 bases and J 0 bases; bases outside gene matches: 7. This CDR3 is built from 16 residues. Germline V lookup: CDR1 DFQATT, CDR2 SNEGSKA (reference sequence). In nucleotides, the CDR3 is TGCAGTGCTAGAAAGAGCGGGGTCCTCTCCTACAATGAGCAGTTCTTC. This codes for CSARKSGVLSYNEQFF.